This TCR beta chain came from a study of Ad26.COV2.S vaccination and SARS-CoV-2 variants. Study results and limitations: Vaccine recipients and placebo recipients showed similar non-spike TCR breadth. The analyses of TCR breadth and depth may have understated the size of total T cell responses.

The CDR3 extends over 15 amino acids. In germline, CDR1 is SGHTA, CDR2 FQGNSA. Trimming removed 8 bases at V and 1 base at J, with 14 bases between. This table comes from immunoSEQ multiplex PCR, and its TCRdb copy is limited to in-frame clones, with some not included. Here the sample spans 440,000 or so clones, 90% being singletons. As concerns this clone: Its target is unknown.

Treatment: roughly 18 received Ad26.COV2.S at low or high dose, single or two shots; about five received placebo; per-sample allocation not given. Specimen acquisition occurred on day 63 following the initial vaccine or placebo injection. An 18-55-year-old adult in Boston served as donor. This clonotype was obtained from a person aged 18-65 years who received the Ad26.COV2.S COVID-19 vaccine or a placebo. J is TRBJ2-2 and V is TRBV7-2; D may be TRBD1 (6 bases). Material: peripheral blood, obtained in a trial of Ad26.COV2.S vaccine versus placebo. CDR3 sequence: CASRSDRKNTGELFF. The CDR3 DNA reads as TGTGCCAGCCGATCCGACAGGAAGAACACCGGGGAGCTGTTTTTT.